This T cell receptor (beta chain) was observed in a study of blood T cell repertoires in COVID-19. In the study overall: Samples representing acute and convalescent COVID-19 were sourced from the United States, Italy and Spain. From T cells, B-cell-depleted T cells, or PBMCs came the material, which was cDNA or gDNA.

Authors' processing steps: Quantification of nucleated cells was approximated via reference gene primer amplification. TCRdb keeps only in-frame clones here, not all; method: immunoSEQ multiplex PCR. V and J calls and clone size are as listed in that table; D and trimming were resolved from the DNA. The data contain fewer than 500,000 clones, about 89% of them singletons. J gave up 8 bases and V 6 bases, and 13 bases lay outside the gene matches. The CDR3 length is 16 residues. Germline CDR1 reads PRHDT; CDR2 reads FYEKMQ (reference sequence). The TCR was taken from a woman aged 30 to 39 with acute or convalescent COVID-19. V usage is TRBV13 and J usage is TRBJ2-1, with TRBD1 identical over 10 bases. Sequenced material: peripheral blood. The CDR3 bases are TGTGCCAGCAGTAGGGGAGGGGGGACAGGGGTCGATGAGCAGTTCTTC. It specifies CASSRGGGTGVDEQFF.